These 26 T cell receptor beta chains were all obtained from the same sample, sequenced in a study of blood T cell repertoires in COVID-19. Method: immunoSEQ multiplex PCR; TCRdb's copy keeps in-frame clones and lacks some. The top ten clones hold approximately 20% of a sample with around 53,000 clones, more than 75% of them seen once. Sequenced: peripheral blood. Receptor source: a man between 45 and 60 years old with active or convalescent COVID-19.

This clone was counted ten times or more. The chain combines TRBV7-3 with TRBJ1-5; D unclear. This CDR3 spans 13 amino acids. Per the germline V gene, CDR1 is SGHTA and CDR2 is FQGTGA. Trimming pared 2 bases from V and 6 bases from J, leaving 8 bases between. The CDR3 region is CASSLYEGQPQHF. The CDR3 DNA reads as TGTGCCAGCAGCTTATACGAGGGTCAGCCCCAGCATTTT.

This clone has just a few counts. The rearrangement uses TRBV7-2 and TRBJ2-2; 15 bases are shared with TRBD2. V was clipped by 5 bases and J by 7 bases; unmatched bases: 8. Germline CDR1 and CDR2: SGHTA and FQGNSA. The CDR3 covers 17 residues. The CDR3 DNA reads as TGTGCCAGCAGCCTGGGACTAGCGGGGGGTGCAGTCGGGGAGCTGTTTTTT. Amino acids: CASSLGLAGGAVGELFF.

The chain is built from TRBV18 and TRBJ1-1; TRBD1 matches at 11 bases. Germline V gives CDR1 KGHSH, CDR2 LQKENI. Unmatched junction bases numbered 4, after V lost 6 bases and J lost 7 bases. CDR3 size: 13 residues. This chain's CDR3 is CASSSGQGVEAFF. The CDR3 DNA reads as TGTGCCAGCTCCTCGGGACAGGGGGTTGAAGCTTTCTTT.

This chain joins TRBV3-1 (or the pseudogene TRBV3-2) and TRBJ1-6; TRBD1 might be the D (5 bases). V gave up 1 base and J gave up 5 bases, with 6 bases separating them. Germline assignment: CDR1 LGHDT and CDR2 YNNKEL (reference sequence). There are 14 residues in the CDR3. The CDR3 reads CASSQGRDNSPLHF. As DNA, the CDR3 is TGTGCCAGCAGCCAAGGCAGGGATAATTCACCCCTCCACTTT.

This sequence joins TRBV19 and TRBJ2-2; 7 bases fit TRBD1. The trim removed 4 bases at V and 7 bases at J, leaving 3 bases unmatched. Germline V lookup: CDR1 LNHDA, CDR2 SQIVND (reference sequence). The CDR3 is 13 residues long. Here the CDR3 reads CASSTTGRGELFF. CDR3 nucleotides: TGTGCCAGTAGTACGACAGGGCGCGGGGAGCTGTTTTTT.

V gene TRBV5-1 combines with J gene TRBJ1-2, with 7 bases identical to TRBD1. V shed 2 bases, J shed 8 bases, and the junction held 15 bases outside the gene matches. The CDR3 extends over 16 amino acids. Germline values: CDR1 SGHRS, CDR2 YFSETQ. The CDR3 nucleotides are TGCGCCAGCAGCTTCATTGGAACCTCCGGGACAGCCGGCTACACCTTC. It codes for CASSFIGTSGTAGYTF.

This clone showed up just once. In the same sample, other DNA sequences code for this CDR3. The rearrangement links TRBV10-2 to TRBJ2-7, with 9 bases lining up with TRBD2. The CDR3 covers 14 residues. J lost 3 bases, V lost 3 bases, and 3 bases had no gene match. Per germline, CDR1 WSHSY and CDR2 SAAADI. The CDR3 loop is CASSDSGSGYEQYF. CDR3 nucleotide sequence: TGCGCCAGCAGTGATAGCGGGAGTGGCTACGAGCAGTACTTC.

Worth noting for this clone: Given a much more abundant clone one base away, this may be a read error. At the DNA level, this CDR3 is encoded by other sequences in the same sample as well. The DNA for the CDR3 is TGTGCCAGCAGTTTAACTAGCGGGGGGGGTTATAATGAGCAGTTCTTC. This gives the protein CASSLTSGGGYNEQFF. The V and J genes are TRBV27 and TRBJ2-1; 13 bases are a match to TRBD2. Germline V lookup: CDR1 MNHEY, CDR2 SMNVEV (reference sequence). This CDR3 contains 16 residues. V was clipped by 2 bases and J by 7 bases; unmatched bases: 5.

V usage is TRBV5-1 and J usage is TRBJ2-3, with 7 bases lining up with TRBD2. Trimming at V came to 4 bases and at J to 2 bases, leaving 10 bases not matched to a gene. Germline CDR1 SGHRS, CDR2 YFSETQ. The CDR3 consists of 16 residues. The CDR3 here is CASSPAAAGLTDTQYF. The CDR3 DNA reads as TGCGCCAGCAGCCCTGCTGCAGCGGGGCTCACAGATACGCAGTATTTT.

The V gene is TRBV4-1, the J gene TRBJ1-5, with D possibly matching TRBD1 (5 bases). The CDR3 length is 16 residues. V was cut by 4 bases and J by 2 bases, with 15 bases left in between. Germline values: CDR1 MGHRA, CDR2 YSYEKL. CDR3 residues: CASSLRGGGGNQPQHF. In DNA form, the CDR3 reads TGCGCCAGCAGCCTCCGCGGGGGAGGCGGCAATCAGCCCCAGCATTTT.

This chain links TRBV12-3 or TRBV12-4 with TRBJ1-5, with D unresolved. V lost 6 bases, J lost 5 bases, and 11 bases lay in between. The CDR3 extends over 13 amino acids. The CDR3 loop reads CASSPYSDQPQHF. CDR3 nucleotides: TGTGCCAGCAGCCCCTACAGTGATCAGCCCCAGCATTTT.

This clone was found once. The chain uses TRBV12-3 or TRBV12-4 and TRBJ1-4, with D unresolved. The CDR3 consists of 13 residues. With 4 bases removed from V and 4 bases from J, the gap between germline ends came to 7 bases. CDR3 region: CASSSVVNEKLFF. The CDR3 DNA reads TGTGCCAGCAGTTCGGTAGTTAATGAAAAACTGTTTTTT.

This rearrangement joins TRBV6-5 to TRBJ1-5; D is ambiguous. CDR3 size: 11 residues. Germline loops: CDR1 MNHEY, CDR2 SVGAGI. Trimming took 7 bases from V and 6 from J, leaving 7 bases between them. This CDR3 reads CASMEVQPQHF. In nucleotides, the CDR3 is TGTGCCAGCATGGAGGTTCAGCCCCAGCATTTT.

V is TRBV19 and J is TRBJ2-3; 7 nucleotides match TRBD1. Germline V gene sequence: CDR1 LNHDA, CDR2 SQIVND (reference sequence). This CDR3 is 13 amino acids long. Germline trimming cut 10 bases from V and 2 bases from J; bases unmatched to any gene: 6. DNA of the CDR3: TGTGCCACCCGGGACAGCTTCACAGATACGCAGTATTTT. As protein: CATRDSFTDTQYF.

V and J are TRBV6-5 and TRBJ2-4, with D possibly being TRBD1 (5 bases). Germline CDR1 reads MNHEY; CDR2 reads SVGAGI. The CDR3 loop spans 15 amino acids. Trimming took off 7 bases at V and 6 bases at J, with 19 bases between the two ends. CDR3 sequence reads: CASTKGPDGVNIQYF. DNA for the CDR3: TGTGCCAGCACCAAGGGGCCAGACGGAGTAAACATTCAGTACTTC.

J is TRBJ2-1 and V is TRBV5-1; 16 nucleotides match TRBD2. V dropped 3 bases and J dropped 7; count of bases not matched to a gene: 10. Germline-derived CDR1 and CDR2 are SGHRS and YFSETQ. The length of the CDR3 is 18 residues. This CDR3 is CASSSGTSGRALGNEQFF. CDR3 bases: TGCGCCAGCAGCTCCGGGACTAGCGGGAGGGCCCTCGGGAATGAGCAGTTCTTC.

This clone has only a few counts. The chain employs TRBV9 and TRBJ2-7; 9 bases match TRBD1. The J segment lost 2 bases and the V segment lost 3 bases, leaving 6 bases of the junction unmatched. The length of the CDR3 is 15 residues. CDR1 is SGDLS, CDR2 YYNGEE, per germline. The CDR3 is CASSAGTGLTYEQYF. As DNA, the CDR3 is TGTGCCAGCAGCGCCGGGACAGGGCTCACCTACGAGCAGTACTTC.

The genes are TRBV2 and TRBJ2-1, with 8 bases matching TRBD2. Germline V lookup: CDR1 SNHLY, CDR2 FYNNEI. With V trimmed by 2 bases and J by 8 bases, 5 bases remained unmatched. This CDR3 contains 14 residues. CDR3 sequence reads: CASSEFRGGDEQFF. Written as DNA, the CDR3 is TGTGCCAGCAGTGAATTTCGGGGGGGCGATGAGCAGTTCTTC. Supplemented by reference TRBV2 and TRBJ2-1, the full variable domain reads EPEVTQTPSHQVTQMGQEVILRCVPISNHLYFYWYRQILGQKVEFLVSFYNNEISEKSEIFDDQFSVERPDGSNFTLKIRSTKLEDSAMYFCASSEFRGGDEQFFGPGTRLTVL.

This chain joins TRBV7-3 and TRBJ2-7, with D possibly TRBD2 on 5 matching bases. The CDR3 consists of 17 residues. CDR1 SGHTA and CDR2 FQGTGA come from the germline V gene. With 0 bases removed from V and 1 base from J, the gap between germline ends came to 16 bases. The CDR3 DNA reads TGTGCCAGCAGCTTAACGGGTGGCGAGGGCTTATCCTACGAGCAGTACTTC. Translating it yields CASSLTGGEGLSYEQYF.

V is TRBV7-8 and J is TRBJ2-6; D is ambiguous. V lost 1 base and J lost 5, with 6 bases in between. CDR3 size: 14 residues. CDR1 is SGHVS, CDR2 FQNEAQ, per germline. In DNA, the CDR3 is TGTGCCAGCAGCTTAGATCGGTGGGCCAACGTCCTGACTTTC. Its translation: CASSLDRWANVLTF.

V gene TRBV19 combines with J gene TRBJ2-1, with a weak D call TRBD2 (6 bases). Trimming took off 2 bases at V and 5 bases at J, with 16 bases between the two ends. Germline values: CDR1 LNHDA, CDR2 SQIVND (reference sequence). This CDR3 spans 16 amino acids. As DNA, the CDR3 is TGTGCCAGTAGTATATTCATGGGCGGGAAAGACAATGAGCAGTTCTTC. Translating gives CASSIFMGGKDNEQFF.

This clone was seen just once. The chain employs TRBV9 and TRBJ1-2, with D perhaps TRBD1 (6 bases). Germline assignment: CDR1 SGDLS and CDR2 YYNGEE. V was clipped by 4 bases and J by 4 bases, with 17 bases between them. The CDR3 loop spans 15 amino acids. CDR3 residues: CASSKDGARGYGYTF. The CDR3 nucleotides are TGTGCCAGCAGCAAAGATGGGGCCAGGGGCTATGGCTACACCTTC. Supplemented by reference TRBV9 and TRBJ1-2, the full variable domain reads DSGVTQTPKHLITATGQRVTLRCSPRSGDLSVYWYQQSLDQGLQFLIQYYNGEERAKGNILERFSAQQFPDLHSELNLSSLELGDSALYFCASSKDGARGYGYTFGSGTRLTVV.

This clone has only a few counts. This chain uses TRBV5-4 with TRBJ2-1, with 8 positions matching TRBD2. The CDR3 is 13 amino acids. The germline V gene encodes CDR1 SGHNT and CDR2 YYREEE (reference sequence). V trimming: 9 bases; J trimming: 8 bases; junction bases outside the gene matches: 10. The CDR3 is CANGREAGDEQFF. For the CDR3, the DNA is TGTGCCAACGGGCGGGAGGCCGGGGATGAGCAGTTCTTC.

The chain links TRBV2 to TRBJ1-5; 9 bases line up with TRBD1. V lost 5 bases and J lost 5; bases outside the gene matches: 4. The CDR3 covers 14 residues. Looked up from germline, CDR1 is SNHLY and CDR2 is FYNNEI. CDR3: CASSRQGEYQPQHF. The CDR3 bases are TGTGCCAGCAGTCGACAGGGGGAGTATCAGCCCCAGCATTTT.

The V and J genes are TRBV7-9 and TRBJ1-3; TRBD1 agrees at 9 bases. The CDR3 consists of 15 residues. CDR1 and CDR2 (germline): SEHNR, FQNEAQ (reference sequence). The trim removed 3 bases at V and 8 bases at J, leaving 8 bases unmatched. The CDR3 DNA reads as TGTGCCAGCAGCTTCCAGGACAGGGGCAAGGACACCATATATTTT. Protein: CASSFQDRGKDTIYF.

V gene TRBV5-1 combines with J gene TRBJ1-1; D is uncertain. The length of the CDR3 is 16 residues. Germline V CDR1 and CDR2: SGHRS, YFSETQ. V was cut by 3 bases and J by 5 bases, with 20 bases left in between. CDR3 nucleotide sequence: TGCGCCAGCAGCTCGAGACTGACCGGCATAGTAACTGAAGCTTTCTTT. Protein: CASSSRLTGIVTEAFF.